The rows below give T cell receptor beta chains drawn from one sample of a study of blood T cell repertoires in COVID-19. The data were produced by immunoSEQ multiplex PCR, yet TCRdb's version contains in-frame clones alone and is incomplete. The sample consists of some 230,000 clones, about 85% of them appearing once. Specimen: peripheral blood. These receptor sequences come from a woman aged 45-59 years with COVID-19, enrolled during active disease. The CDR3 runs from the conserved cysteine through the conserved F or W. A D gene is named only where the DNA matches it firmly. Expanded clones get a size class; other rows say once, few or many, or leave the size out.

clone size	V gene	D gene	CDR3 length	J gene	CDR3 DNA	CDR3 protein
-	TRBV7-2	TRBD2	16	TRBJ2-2	TGTGCCAGCAGCCTAACTAGCGGGGGGGCGACCGGGGAGCTGTTTTTT	CASSLTSGGATGELFF
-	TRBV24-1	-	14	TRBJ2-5	TGTGCCACCAGTGACCCGTACTTCGGAGAGACCCAGTACTTC	CATSDPYFGETQYF
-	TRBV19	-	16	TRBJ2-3	TGTGCCAGTAGCACCTCGGCGGCCTTCAGCACAGATACGCAGTATTTT	CASSTSAAFSTDTQYF
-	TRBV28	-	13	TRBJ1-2	TGTGCCAGCAGTTTAAAAGGGGCTTATGGCTACACCTTC	CASSLKGAYGYTF
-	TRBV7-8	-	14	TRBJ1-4	TGTGCCAGCAGCTTCACAGGGCAGGGTGAAAAACTGTTTTTT	CASSFTGQGEKLFF
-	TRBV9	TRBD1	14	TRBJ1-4	TGTGCCAGCAGCGTGGGGACAGGGGTGGAAAAACTGTTTTTT	CASSVGTGVEKLFF
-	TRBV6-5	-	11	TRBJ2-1	TGTGCCAGCAGCAGGGGTGGCGAGCAGTTCTTC	CASSRGGEQFF
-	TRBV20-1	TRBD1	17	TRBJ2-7	TGCAGTGCTAGTGGGCCCGGGACAGGGGAAATAACCTACGAGCAGTACTTC	CSASGPGTGEITYEQYF
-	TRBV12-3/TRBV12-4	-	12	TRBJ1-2	TGTGCCAGCAGTTTAACTGGCTATGGCTACACCTTC	CASSLTGYGYTF
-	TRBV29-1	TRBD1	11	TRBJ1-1	TGCAGCGTTGAAGGGACAGGGGAAGCTTTCTTT	CSVEGTGEAFF
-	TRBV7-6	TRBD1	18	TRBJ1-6	TGTGCCAGCAGCTTAGGTGTTGGGGACAGGAGCTTTACTTCACCCCTCCACTTT	CASSLGVGDRSFTSPLHF
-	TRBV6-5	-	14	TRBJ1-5	TGTGCCAGCAGTTCCACCCCTAACGGGCAGCCCCAGCATTTT	CASSSTPNGQPQHF
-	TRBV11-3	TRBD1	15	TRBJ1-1	TGTGCCAGCAGCCCTAGGACAGGGGAGAACACTGAAGCTTTCTTT	CASSPRTGENTEAFF
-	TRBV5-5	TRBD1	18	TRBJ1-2	TGTGCCAGCAGCTTGGGTGGGACAGGGGATGCGGGGTACTATGGCTACACCTTC	CASSLGGTGDAGYYGYTF
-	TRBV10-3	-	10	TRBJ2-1	TGTGCCATCACCGTCAATGAGCAGTTCTTC	CAITVNEQFF
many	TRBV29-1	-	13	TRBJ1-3	TGCAGCGGCTGGACAGCCTCTGGAAACACCATATATTTT	CSGWTASGNTIYF
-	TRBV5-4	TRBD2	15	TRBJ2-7	TGTGCCAGCAGCGCGACTAGCGGGGGGGCCTACGAGCAGTACTTC	CASSATSGGAYEQYF
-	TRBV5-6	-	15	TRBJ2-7	TGTGCCAGCAGCTTTTCGGCGGGGTCGACCTACGAGCAGTACTTC	CASSFSAGSTYEQYF
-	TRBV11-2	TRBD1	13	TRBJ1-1	TGTGCCAGCAGCTTTGGGACAGGGGGTGAAGCTTTCTTT	CASSFGTGGEAFF
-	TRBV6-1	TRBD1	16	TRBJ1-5	TGTGCCAGCAGTGGGGACAGGGGGCAAGACAATCAGCCCCAGCATTTT	CASSGDRGQDNQPQHF
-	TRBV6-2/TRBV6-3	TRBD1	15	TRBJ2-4	TGTGCCAGCAGCTCCGACAGGGGAGCCAAAAACATTCAGTACTTC	CASSSDRGAKNIQYF
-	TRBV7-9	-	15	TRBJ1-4	TGTGCCAGCAGCTTATTGACGCAGGGAGGTGAAAAACTGTTTTTT	CASSLLTQGGEKLFF
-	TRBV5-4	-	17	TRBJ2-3	TGTGCCAGCAGCCCGAGGGTCGGAAAAGGTTATTCAGATACGCAGTATTTT	CASSPRVGKGYSDTQYF
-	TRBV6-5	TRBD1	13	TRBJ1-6	TGTGCCGGCGGGACAGGAGGAAATTCACCCCTCCACTTT	CAGGTGGNSPLHF
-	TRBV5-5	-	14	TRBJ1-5	TGTGCCAGCAGCCCTCGACAGAGCAATCAGCCCCAGCATTTT	CASSPRQSNQPQHF
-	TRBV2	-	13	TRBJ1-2	TGTGCCAGCAGTGAGGGCGGGTGGTATGGCTACACCTTC	CASSEGGWYGYTF
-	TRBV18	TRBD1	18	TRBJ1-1	TGTGCCAGCTCACCACCGGTGGGGGACAGGGAAGTGGGCACTGAAGCTTTCTTT	CASSPPVGDREVGTEAFF
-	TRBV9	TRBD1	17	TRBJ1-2	TGTGCCAGCAGCGCCTTCGACAGGGCTGGTTTAAGCTATGGCTACACCTTC	CASSAFDRAGLSYGYTF
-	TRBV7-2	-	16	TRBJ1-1	TGTGCCAGCAGCTTAGTAATCGGACGAGGGTTAACTGAAGCTTTCTTT	CASSLVIGRGLTEAFF
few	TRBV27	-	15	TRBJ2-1	TGTGCCAGCAGGCCGGGACTGCTAGCCTACAATGAGCAGTTCTTC	CASRPGLLAYNEQFF
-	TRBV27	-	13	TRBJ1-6	TGTGCCAGCAGTCCTGGGGGGGGTTCACCCCTCCACTTT	CASSPGGGSPLHF
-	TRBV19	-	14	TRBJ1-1	TGTGCCAGTAGTATCCCAACGGGTATTACTGAAGCTTTCTTT	CASSIPTGITEAFF
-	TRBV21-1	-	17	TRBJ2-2	TGTGCCAGCAGCAAAGAAGGGGCAGGAGTTGAGGCCGGGGAGCTGTTTTTT	CASSKEGAGVEAGELFF
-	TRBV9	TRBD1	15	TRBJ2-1	TGTGCCAGCAGCGTCACAGGGGGCAACTACAATGAGCAGTTCTTC	CASSVTGGNYNEQFF
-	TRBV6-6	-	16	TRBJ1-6	TGTGCCAGCAGCCCCCATGGGGAGTCCTATAATTCACCCCTCCACTTT	CASSPHGESYNSPLHF
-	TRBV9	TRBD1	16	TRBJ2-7	TGTGCCAGCAGCGCCGAACCGGGACAGGGGTACCACGAGCAGTACTTC	CASSAEPGQGYHEQYF
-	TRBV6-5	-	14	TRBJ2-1	TGTGCCAGCGGGGCGCCCCGCTCCTACAATGAGCAGTTCTTC	CASGAPRSYNEQFF
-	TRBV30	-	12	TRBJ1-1	TGTGCCTGGCTTCGGGGGTCTACTGAAGCTTTCTTT	CAWLRGSTEAFF
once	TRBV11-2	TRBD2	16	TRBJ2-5	TGTGCCAGCAGCTTAGTATTAAGGGGCGGGGGGGAGACCCAGTACTTC	CASSLVLRGGGETQYF
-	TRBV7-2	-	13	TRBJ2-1	TGTGCCAGCAGCTTATGGGGGCTGAATGAGCAGTTCTTC	CASSLWGLNEQFF
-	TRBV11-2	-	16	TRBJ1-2	TGTGCCAGCAGCTCCTCAAGGAACAGAGCTAACTATGGCTACACCTTC	CASSSSRNRANYGYTF
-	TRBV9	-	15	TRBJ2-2	TGTGCCAGCAGCGTAGTGACAGGAGGATCCGGGGAGCTGTTTTTT	CASSVVTGGSGELFF
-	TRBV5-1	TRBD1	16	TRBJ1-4	TGCGCCAGCAGCTCGGGACAGGGGGCACATAGGGAAAAACTGTTTTTT	CASSSGQGAHREKLFF
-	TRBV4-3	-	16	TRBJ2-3	TGCGCCAGCAGCCAGAGTTTGGGGGGAACCACAGATACGCAGTATTTT	CASSQSLGGTTDTQYF
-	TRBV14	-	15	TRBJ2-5	TGTGCCAGCAGCCAAGAGAGGACAAACCAAGAGACCCAGTACTTC	CASSQERTNQETQYF
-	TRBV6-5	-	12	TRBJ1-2	TGTGCCAGCATTCTACAGGGTGCTGGCTACACCTTC	CASILQGAGYTF
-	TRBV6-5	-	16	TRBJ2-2	TGTGCCAGCAGTTACTCGGGTACGGGGACTACCGGGGAGCTGTTTTTT	CASSYSGTGTTGELFF
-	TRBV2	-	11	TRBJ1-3	TGTGCCAGCAGTGAACATAACACCATATATTTT	CASSEHNTIYF
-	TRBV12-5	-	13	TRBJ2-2	TGTGCTAGTGGCGCCAGGGTTACCGGGGAGCTGTTTTTT	CASGARVTGELFF
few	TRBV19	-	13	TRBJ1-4	TGTGCCACAAGGACATTCGATGATGAAAAACTGTTTTTT	CATRTFDDEKLFF
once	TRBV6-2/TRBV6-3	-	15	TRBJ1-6	TGTGCCAGCAGTTACGGGAGCTCCTATAATTCACCCCTCCACTTT	CASSYGSSYNSPLHF
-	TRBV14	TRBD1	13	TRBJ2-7	TGTGCCAGCAGCCCCTGGGACAGGGGCGAGCAGTACTTC	CASSPWDRGEQYF
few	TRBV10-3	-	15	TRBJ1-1	TGTGCCATCAGTGAGTCGGAGGCTAAAGTCAGAAAAGCTTTCTTT	CAISESEAKVRKAFF
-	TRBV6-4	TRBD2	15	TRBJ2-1	TGTGCCAGCGGCAAGAGCGGGGGCCTCTACAATGAGCAGTTCTTC	CASGKSGGLYNEQFF